This T cell receptor beta chain was retrieved from a study of blood T cell dynamics during melanoma immunotherapy. Study-level background: Metastatic melanoma patients received first-line pembrolizumab or nivolumab plus ipilimumab.

To note about this clone: Its specificity is unknown.

Study findings and constraints: Whether repertoire-driving clones were melanoma-specific could not be determined.

Each bulk PBMC sample had roughly 400 ng DNA loaded. TCRdb keeps only in-frame clones here, not all; method: immunoSEQ multiplex PCR. Of almost 15,000 clones in the sample, 90% to 95% are singletons; the top ten hold 0.92%. The time point here: week 3, after first cycle of checkpoint inhibitor. Apart from a couple of fast progressors, RECIST 1.1 response was judged 12 weeks post-infusion. Sample: blood, taken from a patient treated with checkpoint blockade. The TCR was taken from a human donor with melanoma.

As DNA, the CDR3 is TGTGCCACCCTTATAGGGGGTTCTTCCGGGGCCAACGTCCTGACTTTC. Translating it yields CATLIGGSSGANVLTF. The chain couples TRBV15 to TRBJ2-6, with D tentatively TRBD1 (6 bases). Per germline, CDR1 LNHNV and CDR2 YYDKDF (reference sequence). V was clipped by 8 bases and J by 4 bases, with 18 bases between them. This CDR3 contains 16 residues.